The 27 T cell receptor beta chains below come from one sample, sequenced in a study of T cells in Graves' hyperthyroidism and ophthalmopathy. The investigators amplified TCR beta CDR3 regions from RNA transcripts. The HTBI set primed first-round TCR CDR3 RT-PCR. TCRdb re-called the multiplex PCR reads with MiXCR, one entry per CDR3 protein. This table holds approximately 530,000 distinct CDR3 sequences, 15% to 20% found once. The sequencing sample was made of blood. These receptors were collected from a man aged 40-55 years with Graves' ophthalmopathy.

The chain combines TRBV12-3 or TRBV12-4 with TRBJ2-1, with D tentatively TRBD2 (6 bases). This CDR3 is built from 13 residues. V was cut by 5 bases and J by 10 bases, with 15 bases left in between. The CDR3 region has the DNA TGTGCCAGCAGTCTCCGCCGGGGGTTAGAGCAGTTCTTC. Its protein product is CASSLRRGLEQFF.

This clonotype came up many times. The J gene is TRBJ2-1, the V gene TRBV11-2, with 7 bases fitting TRBD1. J lost 1 base, V lost 6 bases, and 6 bases had no gene match. Looked up from germline, CDR1 is SGHAT and CDR2 is FQNNGV. The CDR3 is 15 amino acids. DNA of the CDR3: TGTGCCAGCAGGATCGGGACAGCGTCCTACAATGAGCAGTTCTTC. Its protein is CASRIGTASYNEQFF.

This clonotype occurred many times. The CDR3: CASSSGTNYNEQFF. The CDR3 coding sequence is TGTGCCAGCAGCTCGGGGACTAACTACAATGAGCAGTTCTTC. This sequence joins TRBV7-6 and TRBJ2-1; TRBD2 matches at 7 bases. CDR3 size: 14 residues. Trimming took 4 bases from V and 3 from J; bases not matched to a gene: 3. Germline values: CDR1 SGHVS, CDR2 FNYEAQ.

Written as DNA, the CDR3 is TGTGCCAGCAGCCTGAACCAGGGGGCGCAGGGCTACACCTTC. Protein sequence: CASSLNQGAQGYTF. The chain has TRBV7-3 and TRBJ1-2; TRBD1 matches at 8 bases. This CDR3 comprises 14 residues. With V trimmed by 5 bases and J by 8 bases, 10 bases remained unmatched. From germline, CDR1 is SGHTA and CDR2 FQGTGA.

This clonotype has ten or more counts. The V call is TRBV7-9, the J call TRBJ2-7, with 7 bases fitting TRBD2. Germline CDR1 reads SEHNR; CDR2 reads FQNEAQ (reference sequence). J gave up 3 bases and V 5 bases, and 13 bases lay outside the gene matches. The CDR3 length is 16 residues. The CDR3 DNA reads TGTGCCAGCAGCCCCGGAATCGGGGGGAAGGACTACGAGCAGTACTTC. Translating gives CASSPGIGGKDYEQYF.

This clonotype was detected ten times or more. The rearrangement links TRBV4-2 to TRBJ2-1, with D perhaps assigned TRBD1 or TRBD2 (7 bases each). CDR1 is LGHNA and CDR2 is YNFKEQ in the germline V gene. Trimming cost V 7 bases and J 0 bases, with 16 bases left between them. The CDR3 is 16 residues long. In nucleotides, the CDR3 is TGTGCCAGCACAGGGGGAGCGGGGAGCTCCTACAATGAGCAGTTCTTC. Its protein is CASTGGAGSSYNEQFF.

This clonotype was seen ten or more times. The genes are TRBV2 and TRBJ1-2; D gene uncertain. V was pared by 4 bases and J by 7 bases, with 13 bases between. Germline lookup yields CDR1 SNHLY and CDR2 FYNNEI. CDR3 size: 13 residues. As DNA, the CDR3 is TGTGCCAGCAGTGTTCAGAGTTCGAGTGGCTACACCTTC. Translated: CASSVQSSSGYTF.

This clonotype was counted many times. This chain joins TRBV6-1 and TRBJ2-7; D ambiguous. The V gene lost 5 bases and the J gene lost 2 bases, with 4 bases spanning the gap. CDR3 length: 11 amino acids. Per germline, CDR1 MNHNS and CDR2 SASEGT. This chain's CDR3 is CASSHTYEQYF. As DNA, the CDR3 is TGTGCCAGCAGTCACACCTACGAGCAGTACTTC.

This clonotype was picked up many times. The J gene is TRBJ1-2, the V gene TRBV5-1, with 9 bases matching TRBD1. The CDR3 contains 15 residues. The V and J ends lost 4 bases and 8 bases, in that order; junction bases with no gene match: 12. Germline V gene data show CDR1 as SGHRS and CDR2 as YFSETQ. CDR3 DNA: TGCGCCAGCAGCGCTCGGACAGGGGTCCTCCTCGGCTACACCTTC. Protein product: CASSARTGVLLGYTF.

This clonotype came up a few times. The rearrangement uses TRBV5-6 and TRBJ2-3; D is uncertain. V shed 5 bases and J shed 6 bases, with 7 bases lying between them. Germline values: CDR1 SGHDT, CDR2 YYEEEE. The CDR3 runs 11 residues. CDR3 protein: CASRKKDTQYF. The CDR3 DNA follows: TGTGCCAGCAGGAAAAAGGATACGCAGTATTTT.

This chain uses TRBV27 with TRBJ2-5, with 13 bases identical to TRBD2. This CDR3 is 16 amino acids long. Per germline, CDR1 MNHEY and CDR2 SMNVEV (reference sequence). V gave up 8 bases and J gave up 2 bases; unmatched junction bases: 8. In DNA form, the CDR3 reads TGTGCCAGCGGTCCTGGGACTAGCGGGACACAAGAGACCCAGTACTTC. This encodes CASGPGTSGTQETQYF.

The V and J genes are TRBV19 and TRBJ2-2; TRBD1 agrees at 9 bases. The CDR3 extends over 15 amino acids. J was trimmed by 3 bases and V by 8 bases; bases with no gene match: 7. Germline lookup yields CDR1 LNHDA and CDR2 SQIVND (reference sequence). The CDR3, as DNA: TGTGCCAGTCAAGGACAGGGGTGGGACACCGGGGAGCTGTTTTTT. It translates to CASQGQGWDTGELFF.

The sample holds a few counts of this clonotype. Written as DNA, the CDR3 is TGTGCCAGCAGAGCACAGGGGGTAGCTGGAAACACCATATATTTT. Translating gives CASRAQGVAGNTIYF. V gene TRBV6-1 combines with J gene TRBJ1-3; 8 bases line up with TRBD1. With 6 bases clipped from V and 2 bases from J, the junction kept 6 bases outside the gene matches. CDR1 and CDR2 (germline): MNHNS, SASEGT. The CDR3 has 15 amino acids.

This clonotype is a singleton in its sample. The chain uses TRBV20-1 and TRBJ2-5, with D perhaps TRBD1 or TRBD2 (5 bases each). V was clipped by 3 bases and J by 7 bases, with 12 bases between them. The CDR3 runs 12 residues. CDR1 is DFQATT and CDR2 is SNEGSKA in the germline V gene (reference sequence). The CDR3 reads CSASGDAGTQYF. The CDR3, as DNA: TGCAGTGCTAGCGGGGACGCGGGGACCCAGTACTTC.

CDR3 in DNA: TGTGCCACCAGTGCCTCCAGCGGGGGTGAAGATACGCAGTATTTT. Translated, it gives CATSASSGGEDTQYF. This rearrangement joins TRBV24-1 to TRBJ2-3; TRBD2 matches at 8 bases. The germline gives CDR1 KGHDR, CDR2 SFDVKD. The CDR3 has 15 amino acids. The junction had 8 bases not matched to a gene; V was cut back by 5 bases and J by 5 bases.

This sequence joins TRBV7-8 and TRBJ2-7; 8 bases are a match to TRBD1. Germline-derived CDR1 and CDR2 are SGHVS and FQNEAQ. The junction had 12 bases not matched to a gene; V was cut back by 6 bases and J by 2 bases. This CDR3 has 16 amino acids. CDR3 in amino acids: CASRDSGGPIAYEQYF. CDR3 DNA: TGTGCCAGCAGGGATTCAGGGGGCCCAATAGCCTACGAGCAGTACTTC.

This clonotype came up many times. The V call is TRBV14, the J call TRBJ1-1, with D maybe TRBD1 (5 bases). The CDR3 is 14 residues long. Germline CDR1 is SGHDN and CDR2 is FVKESK. Trimming removed 1 base at V and 4 bases at J, with 10 bases between. This chain's CDR3 is CASSQVSGRTEAFF. CDR3 coding DNA: TGTGCCAGCAGCCAAGTTTCGGGGCGCACTGAAGCTTTCTTT. Drawing the rest from reference TRBV14 and TRBJ1-1, the complete variable domain is EAGVTQFPSHSVIEKGQTVTLRCDPISGHDNLYWYRRVMGKEIKFLLHFVKESKQDESGMPNNRFLAERTGGTYSTLKVQPAELEDSGVYFCASSQVSGRTEAFFGQGTRLTVV.

The chain combines TRBV5-1 with TRBJ2-3, with D perhaps matching TRBD2 (5 bases). The V end was cut by 4 bases, the J end by 9 bases, with 15 bases between. CDR1 and CDR2 (germline): SGHRS, YFSETQ. CDR3 size: 13 residues. CDR3 amino acids: CASSTTTSDTQYF. The CDR3 nucleotides read TGCGCCAGCAGCACCACAACTAGTGACACGCAGTATTTT.

A few counts support this clonotype. V usage is TRBV20-1 and J usage is TRBJ2-2, with TRBD2 matching 14 bases. The junction had 5 bases not matched to a gene; V was cut back by 6 bases and J by 5 bases. CDR3 length: 15 amino acids. Germline V CDR1 and CDR2: DFQATT, SNEGSKA (reference sequence). The CDR3 loop is CSAGGTSGRTGELFF. The CDR3 DNA is TGCAGTGCGGGGGGGACTAGCGGGAGAACCGGGGAGCTGTTTTTT.

The table lists this clonotype with many counts. CDR3 bases: TGTGCCAGCAGCCAAGGGGTCAGGACAGAAGCTTTCTTT. This encodes CASSQGVRTEAFF. The chain couples TRBV11-2 to TRBJ1-1, with D maybe TRBD1 (5 bases). Looked up from germline, CDR1 is SGHAT and CDR2 is FQNNGV. This CDR3 is built from 13 residues. With 5 bases removed from V and 8 bases from J, the gap between germline ends came to 15 bases. Filled out from reference TRBV11-2 and TRBJ1-1, the complete variable domain reads EAGVAQSPRYKIIEKRQSVAFWCNPISGHATLYWYQQILGQGPKLLIQFQNNGVVDDSQLPKDRFSAERLKGVDSTLKIQPAKLEDSAVYLCASSQGVRTEAFFGQGTRLTVV.

This clonotype occurred many times. The J gene is TRBJ2-7, the V gene TRBV12-3 or TRBV12-4; 9 nucleotides match TRBD2. The trim removed 3 bases at V and 6 bases at J, leaving 12 bases unmatched. The CDR3 is 16 residues long. The CDR3 region has the DNA TGTGCCAGCAGTTTGGGGCGGCTAGCGGGGTCGGTCGAGCAGTACTTC. As protein: CASSLGRLAGSVEQYF.

Only a few counts were recorded for this clonotype. The chain joins TRBV7-9 to TRBJ1-1, with D possibly being TRBD1 (6 bases). The CDR3 is 13 amino acids. Trimming cost V 4 bases and J 7 bases, with 13 bases left between them. Germline CDR1 is SEHNR and CDR2 is FQNEAQ (reference sequence). The CDR3 is CASSWKDSHEAFF. Written as DNA, the CDR3 is TGTGCCAGCAGCTGGAAGGACAGCCATGAAGCTTTCTTT.

In this sample, this clonotype turned up a few times. The chain uses TRBV29-1 and TRBJ2-1; 8 nucleotides align to TRBD1. V lost 2 bases to trimming and J lost 4 bases; unmatched junction nucleotides: 4. The germline gives CDR1 SQVTM, CDR2 ANQGSEA. There are 14 residues in the CDR3. As DNA, the CDR3 is TGCAGCGTTGAACCAGGGGGCAATTACAATGAGCAGTTCTTC. Translation gives CSVEPGGNYNEQFF.

This clonotype was seen ten or more times. The chain recombines TRBV7-8 with TRBJ2-1; 11 positions agree with TRBD2. CDR1 and CDR2 from the germline V gene are SGHVS and FQNEAQ. V lost 1 base and J lost 2; bases outside the gene matches: 4. The CDR3 has 17 residues. CDR3 region: CASSLGTSGSAYNEQFF. Written as DNA, the CDR3 is TGTGCCAGCAGCTTAGGTACTAGCGGGAGCGCCTACAATGAGCAGTTCTTC.

The sample holds many counts of this clonotype. The CDR3 loop is CASSLKGVEQYF. CDR3 coding DNA: TGTGCCAGCAGTTTGAAAGGAGTCGAGCAGTACTTC. The chain employs TRBV6-2 or TRBV6-3 and TRBJ2-7; D is unresolved. V was trimmed by 4 bases and J by 6 bases, leaving 10 bases between them. This CDR3 spans 12 amino acids. CDR1 and CDR2 from the germline V gene are MNHEY and SVGEGT.

This clonotype was counted a single time. At one end the junction does not follow the germline gene, possibly because of a read error. This chain links TRBV18 with TRBJ1-1; TRBD1 matches 7 bases. The CDR3 covers 18 residues. Germline values: CDR1 KGHSH, CDR2 LQKENI. For the CDR3, the DNA is TGTGTCAGCTCAAGCCGGGACAGCGAACATGTAAGGAACACTGAAGCTTTCTTT. Translating gives CVSSSRDSEHVRNTEAFF.

This clonotype appeared many times. The chain employs TRBV4-1 and TRBJ1-1; D not resolved. V was pared by 1 base and J by 0 bases, with 6 bases between. This CDR3 comprises 14 residues. Germline V gives CDR1 MGHRA, CDR2 YSYEKL. The DNA of the CDR3 is TGCGCCAGCAGCCAAGTACGGATGAACACTGAAGCTTTCTTT. This sequence encodes CASSQVRMNTEAFF.